This TCR beta chain was sequenced during a study of T cells after posttransplantation cyclophosphamide. Findings and limits, study-wide: Later blood repertoires were often dominated by clones from the donor CD8+ memory compartment. Recipient CMV seropositivity and CMV reactivation strongly tracked TRB clonality. Skin or GI-infiltrating T cells shared few TRB sequences with blood.

This CDR3 contains 15 residues. J lost 4 bases, V lost 5 bases, and 7 bases had no gene match. From germline, CDR1 is MDHEN and CDR2 SYDVKM. Here immunoSEQ multiplex PCR was the method, and the copy in TCRdb shows in-frame clones only, minus some. Singletons are absent from the sample, which has over 30,000 clones. Note on this clone: No antigen is known for it.

This sequence joins TRBV28 and TRBJ1-1, with 10 positions matching TRBD1. The source material was PBMCs. The source is a girl aged 5 to 17 in good health, CMV-negative, and a related stem cell transplant donor. The CDR3 loop is CASSPSTGGTTEAFF. The CDR3 nucleotides read TGTGCCAGCAGTCCCTCGACAGGGGGCACCACTGAAGCTTTCTTT.